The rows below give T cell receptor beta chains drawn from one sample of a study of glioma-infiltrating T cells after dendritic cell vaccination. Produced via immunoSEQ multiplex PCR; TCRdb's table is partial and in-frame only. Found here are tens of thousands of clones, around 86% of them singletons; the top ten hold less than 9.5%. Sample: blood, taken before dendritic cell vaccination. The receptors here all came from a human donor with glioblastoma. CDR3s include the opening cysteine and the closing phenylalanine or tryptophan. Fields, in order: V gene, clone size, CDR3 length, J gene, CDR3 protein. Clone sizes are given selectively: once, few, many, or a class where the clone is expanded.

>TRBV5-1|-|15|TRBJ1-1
CASSYAGPSMTEAFF
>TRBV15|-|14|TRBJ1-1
CATSRSRTGTEAFF
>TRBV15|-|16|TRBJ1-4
CATSRQGTAKNEKLFF
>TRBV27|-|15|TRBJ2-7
CASKGAGTGVREQYF
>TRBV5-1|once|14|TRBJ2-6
CASSYSSGANVLTF
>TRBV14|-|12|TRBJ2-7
CASSPQGYEQYF
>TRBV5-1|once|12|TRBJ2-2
CASRADTGELFF
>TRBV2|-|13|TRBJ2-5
CASSVLRVETQYF
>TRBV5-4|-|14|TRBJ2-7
CASSPEVSRVEQYF
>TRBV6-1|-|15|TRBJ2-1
CASSGWTGEGDEQFF
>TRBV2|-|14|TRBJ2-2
CASRLSRNTGELFF
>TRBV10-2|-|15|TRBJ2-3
CASSEPSGGTDTQYF
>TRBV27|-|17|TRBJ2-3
CASSPRVTSGGGDTQYF
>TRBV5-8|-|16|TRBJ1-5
CASSSGTGVRNQPQHF
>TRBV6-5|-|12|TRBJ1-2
CASSPGERGYTF